The T cell receptor (beta chain) under discussion was sequenced for a study of beta chain features in type 1 diabetes. Sequenced material consisted of expressed TCRB transcripts (all of the isolated RNA was reverse transcribed). Generated by immunoSEQ multiplex PCR, the TCRdb table keeps only in-frame clones and is missing some. Altogether under 450,000 clones are present, around 13% being singletons, with the ten largest covering less than 0.04%. Germline V gives CDR1 SGHRS, CDR2 YFSETQ. V was clipped by 5 bases and J by 3 bases; unmatched bases: 11. This CDR3 has 16 amino acids. General study points: All four CD4+ subsets of Type 1 diabetes patients contained TCRB CDR3s that were moderately but significantly shorter. Naive, central memory and Treg TCRB repertoires seemed to resemble each other more closely in patients than they did in healthy donors.

To note about this clone: Its antigen is as yet unknown.

Material for sequencing was naive CD4+ T cells from blood. The receptor was isolated from a young man in good health. The rearrangement joins TRBV5-1 to TRBJ2-1; TRBD2 matches 7 bases. The CDR3 region is CASSSVTGGLYNEQFF. DNA of the CDR3: TGCGCCAGCAGTTCTGTTACGGGGGGACTCTACAATGAGCAGTTCTTC.